This TCR beta chain was observed in a study of T cell repertoires in ileal Crohn's disease. Study summary: Median disease duration was roughly 7.9 years; about 37% smoked at surgery. Postoperative therapy was given to about half: 10 to 12 thiopurines, about 20 anti-TNF agents. Each sample's TCRB immunosequencing used roughly 500 nanograms of biopsy DNA.

For this clone: Its antigen is not identified.

Generated by immunoSEQ multiplex PCR, the TCRdb table keeps only in-frame clones and is missing some. Here the sample spans more than 3,000 clones, 55% to 70% being singletons. Study-level points and caveats: Every patient over 26.8% clonality showed endoscopic recurrence.

Time point here: proximal margin of the surgical specimen (macroscopically non-inflamed). Germline V lookup: CDR1 SEHNR, CDR2 FQNEAQ (reference sequence). V lost 5 bases and J lost 0, with 11 bases in between. There are 15 residues in the CDR3. The sequenced sample consisted of ileal tissue. This TCR came from an adult with Crohn's disease. This chain links TRBV7-9 with TRBJ2-1; a possible D gene is TRBD1 (5 bases). The DNA of the CDR3 is TGTGCCAGCAGCCGATCCAGGGCCTCCTACAATGAGCAGTTCTTC. This codes for CASSRSRASYNEQFF.